This T cell receptor beta chain is drawn from a study of blood T cell repertoires in COVID-19 (dated by TCRdb to about 2020). Looking at the study overall: The collaborator samples originated in the United States, Italy and Spain and spanned the acute and convalescent phases of COVID-19. Nearly every sample came with metadata listing a de-identified subject ID, COVID-19 status, age in years and sex. The prospective study material was composed of cDNA or gDNA derived from T cells, B-cell-depleted T cells, or PBMCs. Samples were obtained from the ongoing ImmuneRACE study (first 160 participants) and from approximately 1,200 subjects provided by 6 global collaborators. Subjects who had been exposed to COVID-19, were actively infected with it, or had recovered from it provided the deeply sampled blood TCRbeta repertoires that made up the dataset. The repertoires were released in a freely available public database meant as a resource for research on the immune response to SARS-CoV-2. Where HLA class I and class II types were available, the types were taken from metadata supplied by the sample provider, not from assay-based typing.

About this clone itself: There is no known antigen for this receptor. Per-base quality was not reported, and no clone a single base away is much larger than it.

Each collaborating institution followed its own protocols to collect whole blood in K2EDTA tubes. For TCRbeta analysis, collaborator samples were shipped as frozen whole blood, as isolated PBMCs, or as DNA extracted from either sample type. The immunoSEQ Assay, a bias-controlled multiplex PCR, was used to amplify TCRbeta CDR3 regions from genomic DNA. For the original study's pipeline: Nucleated cell counts per sample were estimated from amplification of reference gene primers within the assay. Sequence reads were collapsed and filtered to measure the absolute abundance of every unique TCRbeta CDR3 rearrangement. For each sample, productive Simpson clonality was calculated by taking the square root of Simpson's diversity index across productive rearrangements. This immuneACCESS table, as held by TCRdb, lists in-frame sequences with V and J called but not all clones. Of the missing ones, under half trace to an unresolved V gene in checked studies; the others have no known cause. D and trimming were read from the DNA, whereas the V and J calls and clone size are those reported in that table. In all, the sample holds about 45,000 clones, and 83% of those were seen once. The biggest ten clones account for 7% to 10% of the sample.

The CDR3 starts with the cysteine, ends with the phenylalanine, and has 19 residues. Just the 57-base CDR3 DNA is kept, in frame starting at base 1. Overall results and qualifications from the work: Clinical and demographic metadata were provided uncurated, with the amount varying by source and participant.

Rearrangement joined TRBV12-1 to TRBJ1-1. TRBV12-1 is a pseudogene locus. This TCR derives from a man aged 80 or over in a cohort sampled during active COVID-19. The sequenced sample consisted of peripheral blood. Here is the DNA: TGTGCCAGCAGCTTTGAAGAGTATACGGTGTCGGCGGGGGACACTGAAGCTTTCTTT. This codes for CASSFEEYTVSAGDTEAFF.